These 31 T cell receptor beta chains were sequenced from one sample in a study of control samples from healthy donors and cancer patients (dated by TCRdb to 2020 to 2021). Libraries were built with the immunoSEQ multiplex PCR assay. TCRdb's version of the immuneACCESS table is confined to in-frame rearrangements and falls short of the full clone set. An unresolved V gene accounts for under half of the shortfall where checked; the remainder is of unknown origin. The sample table shows some 150,000 clones, and about 93% are seen once. Jointly, the top ten make up around 2.4% of the sample. The sequenced material came from blood. These receptors came from a man in his fifties in good health.

The chain couples TRBV25-1 to TRBJ2-3; possibly TRBD2 for D (6 bases). The CDR3 sequence is 16 residues long. V lost 7 bases and J 0 bases, leaving 17 bases between the germline ends. Looked up from germline, CDR1 is MGHDK and CDR2 is SYGVNS. CDR3 amino acids: CASTTHGSRSTDTQYF. Written as DNA, the CDR3 is TGTGCCAGCACCACCCACGGGAGCCGTAGCACAGATACGCAGTATTTT.

This chain joins TRBV7-2 and TRBJ1-1, with a tentative D call TRBD1 (5 bases). V lost 3 bases, J lost 1 base, and 9 bases lay in between. This CDR3 spans 14 amino acids. CDR1 is SGHTA, CDR2 FQGNSA, per germline. For the CDR3, the DNA is TGTGCCAGCAGCTTCAATCAGGGGAACACTGAAGCTTTCTTT. It codes for CASSFNQGNTEAFF.

V usage is TRBV9 and J usage is TRBJ2-7; TRBD2 matches at 12 bases. The CDR3 extends over 20 amino acids. Germline lookup yields CDR1 SGDLS and CDR2 YYNGEE. V shed 3 bases and J 4 bases; nucleotides not matched to a gene: 20. CDR3 loop: CASSGPTLAGGPEGGYEQYF. The CDR3 region has the DNA TGTGCCAGCAGCGGTCCAACGCTAGCGGGAGGGCCGGAAGGGGGGTACGAGCAGTACTTC.

The genes are TRBV29-1 and TRBJ2-7; D ambiguous. Germline V gene lookup returns CDR1 SQVTM and CDR2 ANQGSEA. This CDR3 contains 13 residues. Deletions cut 3 bases from V and 5 bases from J, with 14 bases between. CDR3: CSVDGDGRDEQYF. CDR3 sequence (DNA): TGCAGCGTTGACGGTGACGGGCGTGACGAGCAGTACTTC.

This CDR3 reads CASSFGLAGGEQYF. The CDR3 DNA reads TGTGCCAGCAGTTTTGGACTAGCGGGAGGCGAGCAGTACTTC. The chain recombines TRBV28 with TRBJ2-7; TRBD2 matches 14 bases. Germline V gives CDR1 MDHEN, CDR2 SYDVKM. CDR3 size: 14 residues. V shed 3 bases and J 6 bases; nucleotides not matched to a gene: 1.

The chain joins TRBV27 to TRBJ2-5; 7 nucleotides align to TRBD1. The V gene's germline CDR1 is MNHEY and CDR2 SMNVEV (reference sequence). The length of the CDR3 is 15 residues. Trimming cost V 6 bases and J 3 bases; bases outside gene matches: 10. The CDR3 coding sequence is TGTGCCAGCAGACGCGTAGGGACAGCTGAAGAGACCCAGTACTTC. Its protein product is CASRRVGTAEETQYF.

The rearrangement uses TRBV18 and TRBJ2-1; 8 nucleotides agree with TRBD1. The CDR3 totals 16 residues. The V gene end was trimmed by 4 bases and the J gene end by 10 bases; junction bases not matched to a gene: 15. The germline V gene encodes CDR1 KGHSH and CDR2 LQKENI. The CDR3 reads CASSLDRGPEMREQFF. CDR3 coding DNA: TGTGCCAGCTCACTCGACAGGGGCCCCGAGATGCGGGAGCAGTTCTTC.

J is TRBJ2-7 and V is TRBV9; D might be TRBD1 (6 bases). The ends were cut back, 0 bases at V and 0 bases at J, with 10 bases in the middle. This CDR3 contains 15 residues. The germline CDR1 and CDR2 sequences are SGDLS and YYNGEE. CDR3 loop: CASSVGTVGSYEQYF. In DNA form, the CDR3 reads TGTGCCAGCAGCGTAGGGACAGTCGGCTCCTACGAGCAGTACTTC. The whole variable domain, filled in from reference TRBV9 and TRBJ2-7, reads DSGVTQTPKHLITATGQRVTLRCSPRSGDLSVYWYQQSLDQGLQFLIQYYNGEERAKGNILERFSAQQFPDLHSELNLSSLELGDSALYFCASSVGTVGSYEQYFGPGTRLTVT.

The chain has TRBV5-4 and TRBJ2-1; D tentatively reads TRBD1 or TRBD2 (5 bases each). CDR3 length: 16 amino acids. The germline V gene has CDR1 SGHNT and CDR2 YYREEE (reference sequence). The germline V and J ends were trimmed by 0 bases and 2 bases, with 12 bases remaining between them. CDR3 sequence reads: CASSLAGTRPYNEQFF. The CDR3 DNA follows: TGTGCCAGCAGCTTGGCGGGGACGCGTCCCTACAATGAGCAGTTCTTC.

The chain combines TRBV19 with TRBJ1-5; D is uncertain. Trimming cost V 5 bases and J 4 bases, with 15 bases left between them. This CDR3 comprises 15 residues. Germline V gene sequence: CDR1 LNHDA, CDR2 SQIVND (reference sequence). Here the CDR3 DNA reads TGTGCCAGTAGTCCCCGGACCGTCATTAATCAGCCCCAGCATTTT. The encoded protein is CASSPRTVINQPQHF.

A single count supports this clone. This chain connects TRBV9 to TRBJ1-2, with TRBD1 matching over 7 bases. Germline loops: CDR1 SGDLS, CDR2 YYNGEE. The CDR3 extends over 13 amino acids. V lost 0 bases, J lost 6 bases, and 2 bases stayed unmatched. The CDR3 region is CASSVEQGHGYTF. The CDR3 region has the DNA TGTGCCAGCAGCGTAGAACAGGGGCATGGCTACACCTTC.

The V call is TRBV30, the J call TRBJ2-1; 9 bases are a match to TRBD1. Germline CDR1 is GTSNPN and CDR2 is SVGIG (reference sequence). The CDR3 is 15 residues long. V lost 3 bases to trimming and J lost 3 bases; unmatched junction nucleotides: 6. The CDR3 loop reads CAWRQGARVYNEQFF. The CDR3 DNA reads as TGTGCCTGGAGACAGGGGGCTAGGGTCTACAATGAGCAGTTCTTC.

This sequence joins TRBV7-2 and TRBJ2-3; 13 positions match TRBD2. V gave up 3 bases and J gave up 0 bases; unmatched junction bases: 6. CDR1 is SGHTA and CDR2 is FQGNSA in the germline V gene. This CDR3 region has 18 residues. The CDR3 sequence: CASSLIGTSGASTDTQYF. The CDR3 coding sequence is TGTGCCAGCAGCTTGATCGGGACTAGCGGGGCTAGCACAGATACGCAGTATTTT.

This sequence joins TRBV6-4 and TRBJ1-2, with 7 positions matching TRBD1. J lost 6 bases, V lost 0 bases, and 7 bases had no gene match. CDR3 length: 15 amino acids. Germline V gene lookup returns CDR1 MRHNA and CDR2 SNTAGT. DNA of the CDR3: TGTGCCAGCAGTGACTCAATCCAGGGGGTAAATGGCTACACCTTC. Translated: CASSDSIQGVNGYTF.

The V gene is TRBV21-1, the J gene TRBJ2-7; no check of the table's D call, TRBD1, against the DNA was made. TRBV21-1 is labeled a pseudogene. The CDR3 spans 16 residues. The CDR3 nucleotides are TGTGCCAGCAGCAAAGAACGAGACAGGGTGCCCTACGAGCAGTACTTC. Translation gives CASSKERDRVPYEQYF.

This chain links TRBV12-3 or TRBV12-4 with TRBJ2-7; 8 positions match TRBD2. This CDR3 spans 13 amino acids. The V and J ends lost 3 bases and 6 bases, in that order; junction bases with no gene match: 4. CDR3 bases: TGTGCCAGCAGTTTGGGACTAGGAGGCGAGCAGTACTTC. Translating it yields CASSLGLGGEQYF.

The V call is TRBV27, the J call TRBJ1-1; TRBD1 matches 7 bases. Germline CDR1 MNHEY, CDR2 SMNVEV (reference sequence). Trimming removed 3 bases from V and 6 bases from J; junction bases left unmatched: 13. This CDR3 spans 16 amino acids. CDR3 nucleotide sequence: TGTGCCAGCAGTTTCCTCTCGACAGGGCGGGACGCTGAAGCTTTCTTT. Residues: CASSFLSTGRDAEAFF.

V is TRBV28 and J is TRBJ2-3; 10 bases map to TRBD1. The CDR3 spans 15 residues. Germline CDR1 and CDR2: MDHEN and SYDVKM. J lost 2 bases, V lost 5 bases, and 4 bases had no gene match. CDR3 in amino acids: CASSPGTGATDTQYF. In DNA form, the CDR3 reads TGTGCCAGCAGTCCCGGGACAGGGGCCACAGATACGCAGTATTTT.

V usage is TRBV5-4 and J usage is TRBJ2-1; tentative D call: TRBD2 (5 bases). CDR1 and CDR2 from the germline V gene are SGHNT and YYREEE (reference sequence). There are 14 residues in the CDR3. Trimming left V 2 bases short and J 3 bases short, with 9 bases between. CDR3 protein: CASSFGVGYNEQFF. DNA for the CDR3: TGTGCCAGCAGCTTCGGGGTCGGCTACAATGAGCAGTTCTTC.

This chain links TRBV5-1 with TRBJ1-5, with 7 bases identical to TRBD1. Germline loops: CDR1 SGHRS, CDR2 YFSETQ. The CDR3 totals 15 residues. Trimming cost V 0 bases and J 7 bases; bases outside gene matches: 7. CDR3 DNA sequence: TGCGCCAGCAGCTTGGAGGGACAGTGGATGCAGCCCCAGCATTTT. Translated: CASSLEGQWMQPQHF.

The V call is TRBV10-2, the J call TRBJ2-7; TRBD2 might be the D (6 bases). V shed 8 bases and J shed 2 bases, with 13 bases lying between them. Germline-derived CDR1 and CDR2 are WSHSY and SAAADI. CDR3 length: 13 residues. CDR3 bases: TGCGCCAGCTATTTTAGCGGAACCTACGAGCAGTACTTC. The encoded protein is CASYFSGTYEQYF.

The chain joins TRBV10-3 to TRBJ1-1; D unclear. Germline CDR1 and CDR2: ENHRY and SYGVKD. CDR3 length: 13 amino acids. V was shortened by 4 bases and J by 4 bases, with 10 bases between the two germline ends. CDR3 amino acids: CAISAASGTEAFF. CDR3 coding DNA: TGTGCCATCAGTGCTGCCTCAGGCACTGAAGCTTTCTTT.

The chain couples TRBV19 to TRBJ2-1; no firm D call. Trimming removed 6 bases from V and 5 bases from J, with 8 bases in between. This CDR3 has 12 residues. Germline CDR1 is LNHDA and CDR2 is SQIVND (reference sequence). CDR3: CASSKYDNEQFF. In DNA, the CDR3 is TGTGCCAGTAGCAAGTACGACAATGAGCAGTTCTTC.

This clone was found once. The rearrangement links TRBV7-9 to TRBJ2-3; TRBD1 or TRBD2 may be the D gene (5 bases each). Deletions cut 1 base from V and 3 bases from J, with 14 bases between. The CDR3 runs to 16 residues. Germline V CDR1 and CDR2: SEHNR, FQNEAQ (reference sequence). The CDR3 region is CASSLGAAGATDTQYF. DNA of the CDR3: TGTGCCAGCAGCTTAGGGGCCGCCGGGGCAACAGATACGCAGTATTTT.

V usage is TRBV25-1 and J usage is TRBJ1-1; 10 nucleotides match TRBD1. The germline gives CDR1 MGHDK, CDR2 SYGVNS. The CDR3 length is 13 residues. Trimming removed 5 bases from V and 10 bases from J; junction bases left unmatched: 7. The CDR3 DNA reads TGTGCCAGCAGTTCGGACAGGGGGTATCGAGCTTTCTTT. The encoded protein is CASSSDRGYRAFF.

In nucleotides, the CDR3 is TGCGCCAGCAGCTTGTATCGAGCGGGAGGGCCGGATGATAATGAGCAGTTCTTC. It codes for CASSLYRAGGPDDNEQFF. J is TRBJ2-1 and V is TRBV5-1, with 10 bases identical to TRBD2. The CDR3 consists of 18 residues. The V segment lost 1 base and the J segment 7 bases; nucleotides outside the gene matches: 14. Per germline, CDR1 SGHRS and CDR2 YFSETQ.

The chain has TRBV27 and TRBJ2-7, with 10 nucleotides matching TRBD1. This CDR3 is built from 14 residues. The V segment lost 4 bases and the J segment 4 bases; nucleotides outside the gene matches: 4. Germline V lookup: CDR1 MNHEY, CDR2 SMNVEV (reference sequence). The CDR3 nucleotides read TGTGCCAGCAGTTGGGGACAGGGGAGGTACGAGCAGTACTTC. Translated: CASSWGQGRYEQYF.

This chain joins TRBV4-1 and TRBJ2-1, with 8 bases lining up with TRBD2. The trim removed 0 bases at V and 12 bases at J, leaving 10 bases unmatched. This CDR3 region has 15 residues. Germline lookup yields CDR1 MGHRA and CDR2 YSYEKL. In DNA form, the CDR3 reads TGCGCCAGCAGCCAAGATCAGCTTAGCGGGATATGGCAGTTCTTC. The encoded protein is CASSQDQLSGIWQFF.

The CDR3: CASSLEAGANTEAFF. In DNA, the CDR3 is TGCGCCAGCAGCTTGGAGGCAGGGGCGAACACTGAAGCTTTCTTT. The V and J genes are TRBV5-1 and TRBJ1-1; D is possibly TRBD1 (6 bases). The CDR3 spans 15 residues. Deletions cut 0 bases from V and 1 base from J, with 10 bases between. The germline gives CDR1 SGHRS, CDR2 YFSETQ.

The J gene is TRBJ2-1, the V gene TRBV6-5, with D perhaps matching TRBD2 (6 bases). Germline CDR1 MNHEY, CDR2 SVGAGI. This CDR3 has 14 amino acids. V was clipped by 11 bases and J by 2 bases, with 16 bases between them. The CDR3 loop is CASQRRDTYNEQFF. CDR3 nucleotides: TGTGCCTCCCAGCGGCGGGATACCTACAATGAGCAGTTCTTC.

The chain is built from TRBV30 and TRBJ2-1; 10 bases agree with TRBD2. J gave up 4 bases and V 4 bases, and 7 bases lay outside the gene matches. The CDR3 length is 15 residues. The germline V gene has CDR1 GTSNPN and CDR2 SVGIG (reference sequence). The CDR3 spells CAWTLLAGIYNEQFF. In DNA, the CDR3 is TGTGCCTGGACCCTACTAGCGGGAATATACAATGAGCAGTTCTTC.